The entry below gives a single T cell receptor beta chain sequence along with its context. Its specificity is unknown. A second PCR, run for 7 to 11 cycles, used a sample-barcoded 5' primer plus a J-beta primer mix. Every cDNA was tagged by a template-switch adaptor with 12 random nucleotides. TCRdb reprocessed the 5' RACE reads with MiXCR, giving one entry per CDR3 protein. Of approximately 1,000,000 distinct CDR3 sequences listed, 40% to 50% are singletons. The data belong to a study of blood T cells in healthy people across ages. Study-level findings and limits: With naive T cell percentage, TCR beta diversity showed a strong correlation. PBMCs were not sorted, which prevented a conclusive comparison of naive versus antigen-experienced cells.

Extracted total RNA amounted to at least 5.5 micrograms for each sample. The CDR3 consists of 12 residues. Germline V gene lookup returns CDR1 SQVTM and CDR2 ANQGSEA. V was clipped by 4 bases and J by 6 bases, with 12 bases between them. The chain couples TRBV29-1 to TRBJ1-2; D call uncertain. Sequenced: blood. This clonotype was sampled from a woman aged 55-70 years in good health. Written as DNA, the CDR3 is TGCAGCGTTGCGGCCAGTACAGATGGCTACACCTTC. This gives the protein CSVAASTDGYTF.